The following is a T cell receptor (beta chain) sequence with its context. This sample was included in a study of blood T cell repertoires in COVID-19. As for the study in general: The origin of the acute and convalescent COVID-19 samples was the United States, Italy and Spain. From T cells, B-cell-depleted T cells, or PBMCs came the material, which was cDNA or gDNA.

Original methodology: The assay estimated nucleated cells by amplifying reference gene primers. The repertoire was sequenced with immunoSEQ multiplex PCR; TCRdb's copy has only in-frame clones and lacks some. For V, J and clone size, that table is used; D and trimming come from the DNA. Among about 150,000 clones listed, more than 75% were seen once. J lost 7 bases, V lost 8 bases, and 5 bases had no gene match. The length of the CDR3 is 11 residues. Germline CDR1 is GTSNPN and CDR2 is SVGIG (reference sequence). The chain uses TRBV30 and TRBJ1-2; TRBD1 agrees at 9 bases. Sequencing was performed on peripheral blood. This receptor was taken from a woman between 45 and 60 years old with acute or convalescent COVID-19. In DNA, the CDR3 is TGTGCCGGAGGACAGGGGTTTGGCTACACCTTC. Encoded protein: CAGGQGFGYTF.